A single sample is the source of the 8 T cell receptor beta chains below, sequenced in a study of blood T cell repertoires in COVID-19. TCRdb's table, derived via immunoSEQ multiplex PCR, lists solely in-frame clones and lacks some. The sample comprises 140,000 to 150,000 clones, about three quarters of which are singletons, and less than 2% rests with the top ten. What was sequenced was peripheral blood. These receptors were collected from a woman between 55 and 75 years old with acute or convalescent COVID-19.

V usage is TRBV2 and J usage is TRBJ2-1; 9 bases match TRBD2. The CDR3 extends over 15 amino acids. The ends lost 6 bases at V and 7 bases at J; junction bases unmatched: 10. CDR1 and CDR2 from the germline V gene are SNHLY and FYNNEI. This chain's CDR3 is CASRRSGLADNEQFF. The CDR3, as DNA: TGTGCCAGCAGGAGATCGGGACTAGCCGATAATGAGCAGTTCTTC. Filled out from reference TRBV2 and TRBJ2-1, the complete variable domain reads EPEVTQTPSHQVTQMGQEVILRCVPISNHLYFYWYRQILGQKVEFLVSFYNNEISEKSEIFDDQFSVERPDGSNFTLKIRSTKLEDSAMYFCASRRSGLADNEQFFGPGTRLTVL.

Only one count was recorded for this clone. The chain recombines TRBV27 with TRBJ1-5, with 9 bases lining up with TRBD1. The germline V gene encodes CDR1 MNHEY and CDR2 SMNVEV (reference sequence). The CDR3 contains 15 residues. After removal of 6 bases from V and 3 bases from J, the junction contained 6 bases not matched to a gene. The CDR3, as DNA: TGTGCCAGCAGGAACAGGGGGCTAACCAATCAGCCCCAGCATTTT. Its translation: CASRNRGLTNQPQHF.

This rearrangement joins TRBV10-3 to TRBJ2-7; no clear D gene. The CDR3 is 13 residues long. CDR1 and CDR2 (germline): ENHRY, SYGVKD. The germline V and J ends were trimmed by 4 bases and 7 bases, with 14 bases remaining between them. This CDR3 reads CAISAPVVSEQYF. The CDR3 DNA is TGTGCCATCAGTGCCCCGGTTGTCTCAGAGCAGTACTTC.

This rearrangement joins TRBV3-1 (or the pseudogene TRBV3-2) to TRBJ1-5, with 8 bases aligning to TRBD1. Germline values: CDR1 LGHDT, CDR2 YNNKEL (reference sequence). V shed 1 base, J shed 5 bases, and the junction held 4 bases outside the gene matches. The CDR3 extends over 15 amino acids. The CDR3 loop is CASSQGGRGHQPQHF. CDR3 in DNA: TGTGCCAGCAGCCAAGGAGGCAGGGGGCATCAGCCCCAGCATTTT.

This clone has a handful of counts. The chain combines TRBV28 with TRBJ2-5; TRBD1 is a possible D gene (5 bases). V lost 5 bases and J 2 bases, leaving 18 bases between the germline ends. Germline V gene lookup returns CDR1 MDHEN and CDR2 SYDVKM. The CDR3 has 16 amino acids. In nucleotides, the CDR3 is TGTGCCAGCAGTCCCTCGCGGACAACACTTCAAGAGACCCAGTACTTC. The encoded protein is CASSPSRTTLQETQYF.

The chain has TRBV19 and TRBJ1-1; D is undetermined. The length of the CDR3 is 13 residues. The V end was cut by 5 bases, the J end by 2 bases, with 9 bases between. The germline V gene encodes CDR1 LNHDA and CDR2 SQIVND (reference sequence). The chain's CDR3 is CASSSLFNTEAFF. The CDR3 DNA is TGTGCCAGTAGTTCGTTATTTAACACTGAAGCTTTCTTT.

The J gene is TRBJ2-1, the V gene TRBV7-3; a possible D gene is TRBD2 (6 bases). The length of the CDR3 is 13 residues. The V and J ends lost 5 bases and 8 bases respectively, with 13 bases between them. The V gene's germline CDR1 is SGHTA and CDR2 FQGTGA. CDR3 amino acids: CASSPGGRYEQFF. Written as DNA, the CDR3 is TGTGCCAGCAGCCCTGGGGGGAGGTATGAGCAGTTCTTC.

Here the CDR3 reads CASSWDSSNSPLHF. The CDR3 DNA reads as TGTGCCAGCAGTTGGGACTCCTCCAATTCACCCCTCCACTTT. V and J are TRBV6-5 and TRBJ1-6; D is perhaps TRBD1 (5 bases). This CDR3 region has 14 residues. The ends were cut back, 4 bases at V and 7 bases at J, with 11 bases in the middle. Germline V gene lookup returns CDR1 MNHEY and CDR2 SVGAGI.